Presented here are 5 T cell receptor beta chains from one specimen sequenced in a study of blood T cell repertoires in COVID-19. Sequenced by immunoSEQ multiplex PCR; TCRdb stores in-frame clones only, minus some. The data hold 250,000 to 350,000 clones, with 70% to 85% observed a single time. Sequenced: peripheral blood. Receptors originate from a human donor with COVID-19, enrolled during active disease. The donor label of this sample is uncertain.

J is TRBJ2-3 and V is TRBV5-5; D is perhaps TRBD1 (6 bases). CDR1 and CDR2 from the germline V gene are SGHKS and YYEKEE (reference sequence). The V end lost 0 bases, the J end lost 0 bases, and 11 bases lay between the germline ends. There are 16 residues in the CDR3. CDR3 nucleotides: TGTGCCAGCAGCTTGGTGGGGGCCCCTAGCACAGATACGCAGTATTTT. Its translation: CASSLVGAPSTDTQYF. Filled out from reference TRBV5-5 and TRBJ2-3, the complete variable domain reads DAGVTQSPTHLIKTRGQQVTLRCSPISGHKSVSWYQQVLGQGPQFIFQYYEKEERGRGNFPDRFSARQFPNYSSELNVNALLLGDSALYLCASSLVGAPSTDTQYFGPGTRLTVL.

There are a few counts of this clone. This chain joins TRBV7-9 and TRBJ2-1; D might be TRBD1 (6 bases). The CDR3 has 15 amino acids. V was clipped by 5 bases and J by 7 bases, with 18 bases between them. The V gene's germline CDR1 is SEHNR and CDR2 FQNEAQ (reference sequence). The CDR3 region has the DNA TGTGCCAGCAGCCCCGAGGGGGTCCTCGGTAATGAGCAGTTCTTC. Its protein product is CASSPEGVLGNEQFF.

CDR3 residues: CSEGGRGRGPTEAFF. CDR3 sequence (DNA): TGCAGCGAAGGGGGGCGAGGCAGGGGGCCCACTGAAGCTTTCTTT. The chain recombines TRBV29-1 with TRBJ1-1; 8 positions match TRBD1. Germline V gives CDR1 SQVTM, CDR2 ANQGSEA. J gave up 4 bases and V 7 bases, and 14 bases lay outside the gene matches. The CDR3 is 15 amino acids.

The V and J genes are TRBV5-4 and TRBJ2-3; possibly TRBD2 for D (5 bases). The CDR3 has 13 residues. With 4 bases removed from V and 5 bases from J, the gap between germline ends came to 11 bases. Germline CDR1 reads SGHNT; CDR2 reads YYREEE (reference sequence). In DNA form, the CDR3 reads TGTGCCAGCAGCGCACTAGGGAGAGATACGCAGTATTTT. Translation gives CASSALGRDTQYF.

This chain links TRBV9 with TRBJ2-3; 11 bases fit TRBD2. Germline loops: CDR1 SGDLS, CDR2 YYNGEE. J was trimmed by 5 bases and V by 0 bases; bases with no gene match: 14. This CDR3 spans 19 amino acids. This chain's CDR3 is CASSVALMASGRRGDTQYF. The CDR3 region has the DNA TGTGCCAGCAGCGTAGCTCTAATGGCTAGCGGGAGGCGGGGAGATACGCAGTATTTT.